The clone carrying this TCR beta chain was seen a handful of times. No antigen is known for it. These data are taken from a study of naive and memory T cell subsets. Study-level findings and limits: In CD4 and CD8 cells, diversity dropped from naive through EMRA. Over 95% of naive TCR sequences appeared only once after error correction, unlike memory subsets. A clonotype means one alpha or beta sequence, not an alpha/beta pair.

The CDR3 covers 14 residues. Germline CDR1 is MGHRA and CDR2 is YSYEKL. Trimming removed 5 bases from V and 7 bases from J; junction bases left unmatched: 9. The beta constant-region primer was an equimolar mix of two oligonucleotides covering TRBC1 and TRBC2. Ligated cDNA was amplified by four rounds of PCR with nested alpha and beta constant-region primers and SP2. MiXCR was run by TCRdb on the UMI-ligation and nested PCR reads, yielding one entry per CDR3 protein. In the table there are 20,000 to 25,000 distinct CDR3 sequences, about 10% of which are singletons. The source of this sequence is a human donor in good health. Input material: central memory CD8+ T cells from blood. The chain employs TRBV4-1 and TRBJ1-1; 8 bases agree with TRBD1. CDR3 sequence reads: CASSKGTGYDEAFF. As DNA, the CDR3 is TGCGCCAGCAGCAAGGGGACAGGTTACGATGAAGCTTTCTTT.